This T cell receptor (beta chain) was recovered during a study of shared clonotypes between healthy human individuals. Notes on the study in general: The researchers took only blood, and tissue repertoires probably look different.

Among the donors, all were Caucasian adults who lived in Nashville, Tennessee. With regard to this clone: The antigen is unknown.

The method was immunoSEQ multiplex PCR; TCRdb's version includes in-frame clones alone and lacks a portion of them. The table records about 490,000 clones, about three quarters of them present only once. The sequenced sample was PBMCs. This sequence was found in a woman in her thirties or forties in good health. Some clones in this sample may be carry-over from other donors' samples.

The CDR3 region has the DNA TGTGCCAGCACCCTTCGGACAGGGATAAATGAAAAACTGTTTTTT. It translates to CASTLRTGINEKLFF. The rearrangement uses TRBV5-8 and TRBJ1-4; 8 bases match TRBD1. V shed 6 bases and J 5 bases; nucleotides not matched to a gene: 9. Germline CDR1 and CDR2: SGHTS and YDEGEE. The CDR3 loop spans 15 amino acids.